The rows below give T cell receptor beta chains drawn from one sample of a study of blood T cells in healthy people across ages. MiXCR, run by TCRdb on the 5' RACE reads, gives a single entry per CDR3 protein. The table has about 1.6 million distinct CDR3 sequences, approximately 32% seen once. What was sequenced was blood. These receptors were obtained from a woman in her twenties or thirties in good health. The conserved cysteine and the conserved F or W are not part of the CDR3 here. Fields, in order: J gene, V gene, CDR3 protein.

>TRBJ2-7|TRBV27
ASSLIDGGGEQY
>TRBJ1-2|TRBV28
ANSTGNLGAYGYT
>TRBJ2-5|TRBV11-1
ASSSRAGGPGETQY
>TRBJ2-1|TRBV4-1
VSSQEGSYNEQF
>TRBJ1-2|TRBV7-3
ASSGDRGRGYT
>TRBJ2-1|TRBV2
ASSEIGQGDAEQF
>TRBJ1-5|TRBV6-2/TRBV6-3
ASSYSRSNQPQH
>TRBJ1-6|TRBV7-6
ASRPGTGNSPLH
>TRBJ1-1|TRBV12-3/TRBV12-4
ASTPGQGITAF
>TRBJ2-6|TRBV4-1
ASSQEIPGGYSGANVLT
>TRBJ1-2|TRBV12-3/TRBV12-4
ASRATLGGYT
>TRBJ2-7|TRBV28
ASSLTTSGGYEQY
>TRBJ1-1|TRBV27
AGGHLGNTEAF